This T cell receptor beta chain originates from a study of T cell changes during pregnancy in multiple sclerosis. The data were produced by immunoSEQ multiplex PCR, yet TCRdb's version contains in-frame clones alone and is incomplete. The profile shows approximately 46,000 clones, roughly nine tenths of them singletons. Trimming stripped 2 bases from V and 7 bases from J, with 9 bases between. CDR1 and CDR2 (germline): MNHNS, SASEGT. There are 14 residues in the CDR3. The chain carries TRBV6-1 and TRBJ1-6, with D uncertain. The TCR was taken from a female donor with multiple sclerosis, enrolled in a pregnancy study. The sequencing used CD4+ T cells from peripheral blood mononuclear cells, collected after pregnancy. CDR3 coding DNA: TGTGCCAGCAGTGAAAGAGGGCTAAATTCACCCCTCCACTTT. It specifies CASSERGLNSPLHF.